This is a list of T cell receptor beta chains from one sample in a study of spatial heterogeneity in lung cancer. MiXCR was run by TCRdb on the 5' RACE reads, yielding one entry per CDR3 protein. Of about 14,000 distinct CDR3 sequences in the sample, roughly a tenth were seen once. Sequenced here: PBMCs, sampled at surgery. The source is a male donor with early-stage non-small cell lung cancer. Both conserved end residues are trimmed from each CDR3. Fields, in order: V gene, clone size, CDR3 length, CDR3 protein. Size is stated for part of the rows, as once, few or many counts, or as a class when the clone is expanded.

V: TRBV20-1
size: medium-sized
length: 13
CDR3: SAGTGRGGNQPQH

V: TRBV27
size: .
length: 13
CDR3: ASRAQGALGNIQY

V: TRBV24-1
size: many
length: 12
CDR3: ATSTPYSNQPQH

V: TRBV5-1
size: many
length: 14
CDR3: ASTRGAGGEGTEAF

V: TRBV12-3/TRBV12-4
size: medium-sized
length: 13
CDR3: ASSFRDRVSGEQF

V: TRBV28
size: .
length: 10
CDR3: ATLGGALGQY

V: TRBV15
size: many
length: 14
CDR3: ATSRDRTGLGQPQH

V: TRBV28
size: many
length: 14
CDR3: ASSLYAGTVSNEQF

V: TRBV4-1
size: .
length: 13
CDR3: ASRSGDRDFGEQF

V: TRBV7-8
size: many
length: 20
CDR3: ASSLIVLSLSPRSSYNSPLH

V: TRBV6-5
size: .
length: 15
CDR3: ASSYSIPGGVYTEAF

V: TRBV18
size: many
length: 14
CDR3: ASSPLAQGISYEQY

V: TRBV29-1
size: many
length: 11
CDR3: SVEDLGDEKLF

V: TRBV3-1
size: many
length: 13
CDR3: ASSPHRLLAYEQY

V: TRBV12-3/TRBV12-4
size: .
length: 14
CDR3: ASSSFRDRRPDTQY

V: TRBV7-9
size: medium-sized
length: 12
CDR3: ASSLGQGNTEAF

V: TRBV7-2
size: .
length: 11
CDR3: ARSLQPNQPQH